This T cell receptor (beta chain) was found in a study of cytomegalovirus exposure and HLA in healthy donors. In the study overall: About 200 million T cells yielded 90 million to 130 million unique TCR beta sequences in earlier analysis.

This CDR3 region has 14 residues. The germline CDR1 and CDR2 sequences are SGHVS and FNYEAQ. Worth noting for this clone: An end of the junction differs from the germline gene, which may be a read error.

The PCR employed 60 Vbeta primers together with 13 Jbeta primers. Method: immunoSEQ multiplex PCR; TCRdb's copy keeps in-frame clones and lacks some. Of 150,000 to 200,000 clones in the sample, more than 60% are singletons; the top ten hold 1.4%. The TCR originated in a woman aged 25 to 45 in good health and CMV-seropositive. The specimen sequenced was PBMCs. The chain uses TRBV7-6 and TRBJ2-3; 7 positions match TRBD1. The CDR3 region is CASSLDGFGTAQYF. The CDR3 DNA sequence: TGTGCCAGCAGCTTAGATGGTTTCGGGACAGCGCAATATTTT. The full variable domain, with the rest looked up from reference TRBV7-6 and TRBJ2-3, is GAGVSQSPRYKVTKRGQDVALRCDPISGHVSLYWYRQALGQGPEFLTYFNYEAQQDKSGLPNDRFSAERPEGSISTLTIQRTEQRDSAMYRCASSLDGFGTAQYFGPGTRLTVL.